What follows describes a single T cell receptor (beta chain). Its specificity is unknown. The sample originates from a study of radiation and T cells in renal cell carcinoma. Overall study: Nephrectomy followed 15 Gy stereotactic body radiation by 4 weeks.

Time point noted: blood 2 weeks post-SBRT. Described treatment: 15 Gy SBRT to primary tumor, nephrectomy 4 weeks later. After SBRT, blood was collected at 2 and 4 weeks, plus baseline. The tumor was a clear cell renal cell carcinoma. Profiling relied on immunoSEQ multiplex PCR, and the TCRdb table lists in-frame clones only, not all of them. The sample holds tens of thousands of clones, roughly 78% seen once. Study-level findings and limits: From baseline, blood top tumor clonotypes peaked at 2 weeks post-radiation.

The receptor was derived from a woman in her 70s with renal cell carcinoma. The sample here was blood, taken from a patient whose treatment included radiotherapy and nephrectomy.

CDR3 protein: CASRRNSGRGTDTQYF. CDR3 DNA: TGTGCCAGCAGACGAAATAGCGGGAGGGGGACAGATACGCAGTATTTT. The gene calls are TRBV7-2 and TRBJ2-3; 11 nucleotides align to TRBD2. This CDR3 contains 16 residues. Germline trimming cut 6 bases from V and 3 bases from J; bases unmatched to any gene: 8. Germline V gene data show CDR1 as SGHTA and CDR2 as FQGNSA.